This T cell receptor beta chain was recorded in a study of shared clonotypes between healthy human individuals. For the study at large: A few men and a couple of women, aged 18 to 49, were donors. Whole-study results and caveats: What rarefaction showed was incomplete sorted-subset sequencing despite large depth. The four-donor shared clonotypes exceeded non-shared clonotypes in generation probability, with non-shared ones scoring lower.

The table came from immunoSEQ multiplex PCR; TCRdb's copy has only in-frame clones and leaves some out. This table has about 2,500,000 clones, around nine tenths appearing once. Comments on this clone: Its specificity is unknown.

Healthy and HIV-negative, the adult donors had no recent acute infections or vaccinations. Germline V gives CDR1 SGHTA, CDR2 FQGNSA. Trimming removed 10 bases at V and 6 bases at J, with 15 bases between. CDR3 length equals 12 residues. The gene calls are TRBV7-2 and TRBJ1-2; D is unclear. The TCR originated in a man aged 18 to 30 in good health. Sequenced sample: naive CD4+ T cells sorted from blood. Subset indicated: CD45RA+ positively selected. The CDR3 nucleotides are TGTGCCACGACGAGGGCCCTGCATGGCTACACCTTC. Amino acids: CATTRALHGYTF.